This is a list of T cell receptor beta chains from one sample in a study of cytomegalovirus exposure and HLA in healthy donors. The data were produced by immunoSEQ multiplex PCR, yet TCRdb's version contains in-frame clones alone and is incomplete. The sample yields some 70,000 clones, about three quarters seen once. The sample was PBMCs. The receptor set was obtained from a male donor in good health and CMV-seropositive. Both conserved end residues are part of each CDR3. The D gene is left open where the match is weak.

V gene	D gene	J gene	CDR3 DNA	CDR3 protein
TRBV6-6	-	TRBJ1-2	TGTGCCAGCAATCCAACCGGGGTTGGCTACACCTTC	CASNPTGVGYTF
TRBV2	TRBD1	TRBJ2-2	TGTGCCAGCAACCGAAAGATTGGGGAACAGGGGGCTCGCGGCGGGGAGCTGTTTTTT	CASNRKIGEQGARGGELFF
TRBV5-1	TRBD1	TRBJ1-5	TGCGCCAGCAGCTTGCCCGGACAGGGGCATAGCAATCAGCCCCAGCATTTT	CASSLPGQGHSNQPQHF
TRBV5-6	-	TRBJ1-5	TGTGCCAGCAGCTCTCCGGGGAACAATCAGCCCCAGCATTTT	CASSSPGNNQPQHF
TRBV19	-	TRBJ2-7	TGTGCCAGTAGTAAGGAGGCAGGACCTTACTACGAGCAGTACTTC	CASSKEAGPYYEQYF
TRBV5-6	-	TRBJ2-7	TGTGCCAGCAGCTTGGAAAGGGGAGGAGAGCAGTACTTC	CASSLERGGEQYF
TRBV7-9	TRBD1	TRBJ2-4	TGTGCCAGCAGCTTTAGGACAGGCCCCGGCGGCAAAAACATTCAGTACTTC	CASSFRTGPGGKNIQYF
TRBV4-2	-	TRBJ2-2	TGTGCCAGCAGCCACAAGCGGGGAGGGGGGGGCCTAAAGACCGGGGAGCTGTTTTTT	CASSHKRGGGGLKTGELFF
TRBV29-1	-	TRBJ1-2	TGCAGCGTTGTCGGGACTGAATATGGCTACACCTTC	CSVVGTEYGYTF
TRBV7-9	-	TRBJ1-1	TGTGCCAGCCTAGGTGCCACTGAAGCTTTCTTT	CASLGATEAFF
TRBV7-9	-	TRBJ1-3	TGTGCCAGCAGCTTCGGGGAACAAGTCTCTGGAAACACCATATATTTT	CASSFGEQVSGNTIYF